The rows below give T cell receptor beta chains drawn from one sample of a study of metastatic and nonmetastatic thyroid tumors. TCRdb re-called clones from the PCR reads using MiXCR. The repertoire holds 15,000 or so clones, with more than 20% as singletons. Sequences were obtained from tumor tissue. These receptors all come from a female donor with papillary thyroid cancer or a benign thyroid nodule (not recorded which). Some clones in this sample may be carry-over from other donors' samples. The CDR3 runs from the conserved cysteine through the conserved F or W. D genes are given only for firm matches. Some rows mark clone size as missing; the rest say once, few, many or name a class of expanded clone.

size	V	J	D	DNA	CDR3
many	TRBV6-2/TRBV6-3	TRBJ1-1	.	TGTGCCAGCAGTTCGGGGAGAGGAACGGGTAAAAGAGAAACTGAGGCTTTCTTT	CASSSGRGTGKRETEAFF
.	TRBV6-1	TRBJ1-1	TRBD1	TGTGCCAGCAAAGAGACAGGGAGGGCTTTCTTT	CASKETGRAFF
many	TRBV7-3	TRBJ2-7	TRBD2	TGTGCCAGCAGCTTACTAGCGGGAGCCACCTACGAGCAGTACTTC	CASSLLAGATYEQYF
.	TRBV5-8	TRBJ2-7	.	TGTGCCAGCAGCTTGGGACAGCTTACCTACGAGCAGTACTTC	CASSLGQLTYEQYF
many	TRBV18	TRBJ2-6	TRBD2	TGTGCCAGCTCACCGATGGCGGGAGACCACTCTGGGGCCAACGTCCTGACTTTC	CASSPMAGDHSGANVLTF
many	TRBV5-1	TRBJ2-3	.	TGCGCCAGCAGCATATCTGAAAGCACAGATACGCAGTATTTT	CASSISESTDTQYF
.	TRBV5-6	TRBJ2-2	.	TGTGCCAGCAGCTTGGGGACAGTCGACACCGGGGAGCTGTTTTTT	CASSLGTVDTGELFF
.	TRBV20-1	TRBJ2-7	TRBD2	TGCAGTGCCAAAGCCGGACTAGCGGGGACTTACGAGCAGTACTTC	CSAKAGLAGTYEQYF
many	TRBV7-9	TRBJ2-1	.	TGTGCCAGCAGCCCTGGTGGGCCTAGCTCCTACAATGAGCAGTTCTTC	CASSPGGPSSYNEQFF
many	TRBV20-1	TRBJ1-1	.	TGCAGTGCTAGAGACTGGGGGGCGAACACTGAAGCTTTCTTT	CSARDWGANTEAFF
.	TRBV5-1	TRBJ2-7	TRBD2	TGCGCCAGCAGCTTGGGAGGAGCGGGGGCCTACGAGCAGTACTTC	CASSLGGAGAYEQYF
medium-sized	TRBV6-1	TRBJ1-4	.	TGTGCCAGCAGTGATCGGAGAGCTAATGAAAAACTGTTTTTT	CASSDRRANEKLFF
.	TRBV5-6	TRBJ2-7	.	TGTGCCAGCACCATACAGGCCCGCCGAGCCCAGTACTTC	CASTIQARRAQYF
few	TRBV6-1	TRBJ1-6	.	TGTGCCAGCAGTGAAGCACACGGGGTAAATTCACCCCTCCACTTT	CASSEAHGVNSPLHF
many	TRBV11-3	TRBJ2-1	TRBD2	TGTGCCAGCAGCTACGGGACTAGCGGTGTCAATGAGCAGTTCTTC	CASSYGTSGVNEQFF
few	TRBV12-3/TRBV12-4	TRBJ1-1	.	TGTGCCAGCAGCTATGCCATAATTTACACTGAAGCTTTCTTT	CASSYAIIYTEAFF
medium-sized	TRBV11-2	TRBJ2-7	.	TGTGCCAGCAGCTTAGAGGCACTAGCCTACGAGCAGTACTTC	CASSLEALAYEQYF
many	TRBV19	TRBJ2-3	TRBD2	TGTGCCAGTAGTATGGGTCTAGCGGGAGCGGGAGATACGCAGTATTTT	CASSMGLAGAGDTQYF
medium-sized	TRBV5-1	TRBJ2-1	.	TGCGCCAGCAGCTTGGGGCGAGCCAATGAGCAGTTCTTC	CASSLGRANEQFF
medium-sized	TRBV5-1	TRBJ2-7	TRBD1	TGCGCCAGCAGCCCCGTCGGCAAGGGACAGAGCTCCTACGAGCAGTACTTC	CASSPVGKGQSSYEQYF
.	TRBV5-5	TRBJ1-5	TRBD1	TGTGCCAGCAGCGAGGATCGACAGGGCCCCAATCAGCCCCAGCATTTT	CASSEDRQGPNQPQHF
few	TRBV6-2/TRBV6-3	TRBJ2-1	TRBD2	TGTGCCTGCAGCTCCTATGGACTAGCGGATGACAATGAGCAGTTCTTC	CACSSYGLADDNEQFF
few	TRBV4-3	TRBJ2-7	.	TGCGCCAGCAGCCAAGATCTGTCGGGGTTCTACGAGCAGTACTTC	CASSQDLSGFYEQYF
few	TRBV27	TRBJ2-7	TRBD2	TGTGCCAGCAGTCCGCCAGGACTAGCTAACTACGAGCAGTACTTC	CASSPPGLANYEQYF
few	TRBV6-2/TRBV6-3	TRBJ2-7	TRBD2	TGTGCCAGCAGTTACATGGGAGGGCTCTCCTACGAGCAGTACTTC	CASSYMGGLSYEQYF
medium-sized	TRBV5-1	TRBJ2-1	TRBD2	TGCGCCAGCAGCTCGACTAGCGGGGGGACCAATGAGCAGTTCTTC	CASSSTSGGTNEQFF
medium-sized	TRBV6-1	TRBJ1-3	.	TGTGCCAGCAGTCAGAGAGGGCTTGGAAACACCATATATTTT	CASSQRGLGNTIYF
.	TRBV5-1	TRBJ2-2	.	TGCGCCAGTAGCCCGAGGGGCGGCGGTGAGCTTTTTTTT	CASSPRGGGELFF
many	TRBV5-6	TRBJ2-1	.	TGTGCCAGCAGCAGGACAGTGGGCTACCCGAACAATGAGCAGTTCTTC	CASSRTVGYPNNEQFF